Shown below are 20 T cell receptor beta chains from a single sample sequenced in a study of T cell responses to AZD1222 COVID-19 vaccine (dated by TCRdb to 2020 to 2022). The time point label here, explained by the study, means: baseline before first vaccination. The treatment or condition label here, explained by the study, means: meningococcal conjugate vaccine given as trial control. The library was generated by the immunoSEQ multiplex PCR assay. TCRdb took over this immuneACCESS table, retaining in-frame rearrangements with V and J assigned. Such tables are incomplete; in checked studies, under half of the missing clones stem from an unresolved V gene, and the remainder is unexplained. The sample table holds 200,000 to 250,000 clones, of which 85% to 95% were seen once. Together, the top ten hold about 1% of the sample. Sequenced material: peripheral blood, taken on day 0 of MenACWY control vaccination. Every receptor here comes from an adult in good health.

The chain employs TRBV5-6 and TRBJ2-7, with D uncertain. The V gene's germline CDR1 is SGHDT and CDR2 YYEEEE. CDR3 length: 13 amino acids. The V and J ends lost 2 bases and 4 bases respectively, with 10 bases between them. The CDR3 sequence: CASSFGSRYEQYF. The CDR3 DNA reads TGTGCCAGCAGCTTCGGGTCTCGTTACGAGCAGTACTTC.

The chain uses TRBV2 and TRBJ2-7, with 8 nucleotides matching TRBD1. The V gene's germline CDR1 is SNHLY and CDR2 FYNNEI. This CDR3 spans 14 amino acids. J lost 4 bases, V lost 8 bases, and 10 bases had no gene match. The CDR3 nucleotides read TGTGCCAGCCTTTCCGGGACAGGCCAGTACGAGCAGTACTTC. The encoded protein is CASLSGTGQYEQYF. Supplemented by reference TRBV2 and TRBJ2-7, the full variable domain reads EPEVTQTPSHQVTQMGQEVILRCVPISNHLYFYWYRQILGQKVEFLVSFYNNEISEKSEIFDDQFSVERPDGSNFTLKIRSTKLEDSAMYFCASLSGTGQYEQYFGPGTRLTVT.

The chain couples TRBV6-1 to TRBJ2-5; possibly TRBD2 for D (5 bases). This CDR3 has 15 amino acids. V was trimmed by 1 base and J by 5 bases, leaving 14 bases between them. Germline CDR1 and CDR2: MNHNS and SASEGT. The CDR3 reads CASSEDPVRVETQYF. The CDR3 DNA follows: TGTGCCAGCAGTGAAGATCCAGTGAGGGTCGAGACCCAGTACTTC.

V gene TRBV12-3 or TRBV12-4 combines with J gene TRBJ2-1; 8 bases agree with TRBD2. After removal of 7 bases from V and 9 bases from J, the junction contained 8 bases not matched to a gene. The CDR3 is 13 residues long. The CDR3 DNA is TGTGCCAGCACCGGGGGGGCCGCGGGTGAGCAGTTCTTC. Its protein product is CASTGGAAGEQFF.

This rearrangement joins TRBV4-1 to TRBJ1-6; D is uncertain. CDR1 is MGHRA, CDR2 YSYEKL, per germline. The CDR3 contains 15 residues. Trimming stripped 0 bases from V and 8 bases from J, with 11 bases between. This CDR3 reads CASSQDRGGYSPLHF. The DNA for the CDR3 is TGCGCCAGCAGCCAAGATCGCGGAGGTTATTCACCCCTCCACTTT.

Here the CDR3 reads CASSFMVGEGKSYGYTF. In nucleotides, the CDR3 is TGTGCCAGCAGCTTTATGGTCGGGGAAGGTAAATCCTATGGCTACACCTTC. V and J are TRBV7-2 and TRBJ1-2; no firm D call. Germline V gene lookup returns CDR1 SGHTA and CDR2 FQGNSA. This CDR3 has 17 amino acids. V was trimmed by 3 bases and J by 4 bases, leaving 21 bases between them. The complete variable domain, with remaining parts taken from reference TRBV7-2 and TRBJ1-2, reads GAGVSQSPSNKVTEKGKDVELRCDPISGHTALYWYRQSLGQGLEFLIYFQGNSAPDKSGLPSDRFSAERTGGSVSTLTIQRTQQEDSAVYLCASSFMVGEGKSYGYTFGSGTRLTVV.

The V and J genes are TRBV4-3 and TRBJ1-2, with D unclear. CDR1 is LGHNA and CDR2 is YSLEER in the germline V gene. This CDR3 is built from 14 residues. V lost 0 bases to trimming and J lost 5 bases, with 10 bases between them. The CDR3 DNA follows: TGCGCCAGCAGCCAAGATAATAGCGGGTATGGCTACACCTTC. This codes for CASSQDNSGYGYTF.

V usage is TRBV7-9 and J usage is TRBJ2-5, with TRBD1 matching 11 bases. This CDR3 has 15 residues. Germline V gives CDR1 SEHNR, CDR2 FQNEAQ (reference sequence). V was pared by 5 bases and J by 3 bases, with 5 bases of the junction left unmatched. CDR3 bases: TGTGCCAGCAGCAGCTGGACAGGGGGCGAAGAGACCCAGTACTTC. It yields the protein CASSSWTGGEETQYF.

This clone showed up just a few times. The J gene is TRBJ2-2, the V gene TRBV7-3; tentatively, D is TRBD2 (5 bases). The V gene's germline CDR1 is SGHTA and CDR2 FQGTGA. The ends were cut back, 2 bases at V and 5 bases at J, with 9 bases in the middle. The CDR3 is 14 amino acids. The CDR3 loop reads CASSLSTGTGELFF. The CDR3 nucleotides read TGTGCCAGCAGCTTATCTACGGGGACCGGGGAGCTGTTTTTT.

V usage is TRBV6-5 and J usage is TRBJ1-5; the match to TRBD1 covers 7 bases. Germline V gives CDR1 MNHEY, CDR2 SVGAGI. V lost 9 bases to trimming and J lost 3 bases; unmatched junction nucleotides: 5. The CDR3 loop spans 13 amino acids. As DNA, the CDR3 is TGTGCCAGTACAGACAGGGTCAATCAGCCCCAGCATTTT. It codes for CASTDRVNQPQHF.

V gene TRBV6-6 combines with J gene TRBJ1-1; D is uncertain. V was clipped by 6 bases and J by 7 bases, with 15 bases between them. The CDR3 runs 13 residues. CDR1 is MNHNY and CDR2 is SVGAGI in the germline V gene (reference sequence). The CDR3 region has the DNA TGTGCCAGCAGCAAACCGACAATCCGTGAAGCTTTCTTT. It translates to CASSKPTIREAFF.

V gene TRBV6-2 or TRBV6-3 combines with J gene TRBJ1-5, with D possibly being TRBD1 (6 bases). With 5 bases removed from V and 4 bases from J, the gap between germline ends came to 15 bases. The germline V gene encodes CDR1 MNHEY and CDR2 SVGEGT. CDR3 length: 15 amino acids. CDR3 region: CASSERTARNQPQHF. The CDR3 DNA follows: TGTGCCAGCAGTGAGAGGACAGCCCGAAATCAGCCCCAGCATTTT.

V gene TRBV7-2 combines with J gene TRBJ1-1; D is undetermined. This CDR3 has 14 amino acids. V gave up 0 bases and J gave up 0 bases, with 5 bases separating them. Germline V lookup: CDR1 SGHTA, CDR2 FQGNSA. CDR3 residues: CASSLANMNTEAFF. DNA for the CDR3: TGTGCCAGCAGCTTAGCGAATATGAACACTGAAGCTTTCTTT. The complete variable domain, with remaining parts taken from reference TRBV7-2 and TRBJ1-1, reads GAGVSQSPSNKVTEKGKDVELRCDPISGHTALYWYRQSLGQGLEFLIYFQGNSAPDKSGLPSDRFSAERTGGSVSTLTIQRTQQEDSAVYLCASSLANMNTEAFFGQGTRLTVV.

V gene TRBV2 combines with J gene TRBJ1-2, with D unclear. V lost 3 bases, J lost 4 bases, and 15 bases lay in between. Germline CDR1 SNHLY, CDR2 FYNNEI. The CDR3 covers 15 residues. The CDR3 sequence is CASSENPSYFYGYTF. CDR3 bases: TGTGCCAGCAGTGAGAATCCTTCCTACTTCTATGGCTACACCTTC.

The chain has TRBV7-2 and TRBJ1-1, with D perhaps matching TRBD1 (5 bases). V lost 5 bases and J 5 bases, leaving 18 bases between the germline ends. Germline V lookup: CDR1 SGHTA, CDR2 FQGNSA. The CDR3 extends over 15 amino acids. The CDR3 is CASSPATGTRTEAFF. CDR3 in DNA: TGTGCCAGCAGCCCCGCAACCGGGACCAGGACTGAAGCTTTCTTT.

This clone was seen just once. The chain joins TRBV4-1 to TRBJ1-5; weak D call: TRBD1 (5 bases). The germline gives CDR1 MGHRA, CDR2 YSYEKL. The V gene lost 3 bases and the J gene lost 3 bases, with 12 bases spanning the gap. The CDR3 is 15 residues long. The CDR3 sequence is CASSQDTGNNQPQHF. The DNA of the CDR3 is TGCGCCAGCAGCCAGGATACAGGAAACAATCAGCCCCAGCATTTT.

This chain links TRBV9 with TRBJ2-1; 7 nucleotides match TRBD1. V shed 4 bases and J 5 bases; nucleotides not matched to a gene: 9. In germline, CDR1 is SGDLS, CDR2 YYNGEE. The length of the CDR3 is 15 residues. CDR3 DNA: TGTGCCAGCAGCCCTGACAGGGCAAGGCACAATGAGCAGTTCTTC. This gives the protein CASSPDRARHNEQFF.

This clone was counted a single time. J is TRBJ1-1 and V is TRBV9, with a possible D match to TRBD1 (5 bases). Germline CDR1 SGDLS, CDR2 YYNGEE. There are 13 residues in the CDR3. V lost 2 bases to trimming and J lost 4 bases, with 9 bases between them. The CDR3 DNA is TGTGCCAGCAGCGTGGGGGACCGCACTGAAGCTTTCTTT. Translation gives CASSVGDRTEAFF.

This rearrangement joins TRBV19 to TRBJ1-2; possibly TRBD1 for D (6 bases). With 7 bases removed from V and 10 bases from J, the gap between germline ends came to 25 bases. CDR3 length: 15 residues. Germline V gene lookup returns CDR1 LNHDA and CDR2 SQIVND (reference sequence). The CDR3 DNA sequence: TGTGCCAGTACCCAAACGCAGGGGACTTATGGCGACTACACCTTC. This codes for CASTQTQGTYGDYTF.

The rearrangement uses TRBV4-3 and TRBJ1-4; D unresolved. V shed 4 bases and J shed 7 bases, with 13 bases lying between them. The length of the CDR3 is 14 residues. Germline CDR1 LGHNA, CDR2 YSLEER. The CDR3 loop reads CASSLERGSEKLFF. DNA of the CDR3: TGCGCCAGCAGCCTTGAACGGGGTAGTGAAAAACTGTTTTTT.